The clone carrying this TCR beta chain has only a few counts. The junction departs from the called germline gene at one end, perhaps through a read error. These data belong to a study of beta chain features in type 1 diabetes. Sequenced material consisted of expressed TCRB transcripts (all of the isolated RNA was reverse transcribed). The table came from immunoSEQ multiplex PCR; TCRdb's copy has only in-frame clones and leaves some out. The data contain under 950,000 clones, roughly a sixth of them seen just once; the ten biggest clones take up 0.02% to 0.025%. This sequence originates from a woman aged 18-29 years in good health. Sequencing was performed on naive CD4+ T cells from blood.

CDR3 nucleotide sequence: TGTGCCAGCAGCGAAGGGGCAGGGGACTCCCGGCCCCAGCATTTT. Protein: CASSEGAGDSRPQHF. The chain joins TRBV2 to TRBJ1-5; D is possibly TRBD1 (6 bases). Germline values: CDR1 SNHLY, CDR2 FYNNEI. The CDR3 spans 15 residues. The entire variable domain, with the rest obtained from reference TRBV2 and TRBJ1-5, is as follows: EPEVTQTPSHQVTQMGQEVILRCVPISNHLYFYWYRQILGQKVEFLVSFYNNEISEKSEIFDDQFSVERPDGSNFTLKIRSTKLEDSAMYFCASSEGAGDSRPQHFGDGTRLSIL.